Shown below are 14 T cell receptor beta chains from a single sample sequenced in a study of blood T cell repertoires in COVID-19. Method: immunoSEQ multiplex PCR; TCRdb's copy keeps in-frame clones and lacks some. The sample gives about 250,000 clones, 86% of which show up once; 3% is in the top ten. Sample: peripheral blood. These receptor sequences come from a woman younger than 45 with active or convalescent COVID-19.

V usage is TRBV7-9 and J usage is TRBJ2-6, with TRBD2 matching 15 bases. The ends lost 5 bases at V and 0 bases at J; junction bases unmatched: 11. The CDR3 spans 21 residues. Germline loops: CDR1 SEHNR, CDR2 FQNEAQ (reference sequence). The chain's CDR3 is CASSTSGTSGGTISGANVLTF. As DNA, the CDR3 is TGTGCCAGCAGCACCTCCGGGACTAGCGGGGGGACGATCTCTGGGGCCAACGTCCTGACTTTC.

The chain is built from TRBV19 and TRBJ1-1, with 8 bases aligning to TRBD1. The germline gives CDR1 LNHDA, CDR2 SQIVND (reference sequence). V shed 9 bases and J 1 base; nucleotides not matched to a gene: 7. The CDR3 is 14 residues long. The CDR3 region is CASQLGQGNTEAFF. CDR3 DNA sequence: TGTGCCAGCCAACTTGGACAGGGGAACACTGAAGCTTTCTTT. Together with reference TRBV19 and TRBJ1-1, the CDR3 gives the full variable domain: DGGITQSPKYLFRKEGQNVTLSCEQNLNHDAMYWYRQDPGQGLRLIYYSQIVNDFQKGDIAEGYSVSREKKESFPLTVTSAQKNPTAFYLCASQLGQGNTEAFFGQGTRLTVV.

This chain links TRBV7-9 with TRBJ2-6; 9 bases agree with TRBD1. CDR1 is SEHNR, CDR2 FQNEAQ, per germline (reference sequence). Trimming at V came to 4 bases and at J to 0 bases, leaving 7 bases not matched to a gene. This CDR3 spans 18 amino acids. The CDR3 here is CASSYRDRDPSGANVLTF. The CDR3 DNA is TGTGCCAGCAGCTACCGGGACAGGGATCCCTCTGGGGCCAACGTCCTGACTTTC.

The J gene is TRBJ2-2, the V gene TRBV27; 7 bases match TRBD2. This CDR3 spans 15 amino acids. Looked up from germline, CDR1 is MNHEY and CDR2 is SMNVEV (reference sequence). V dropped 7 bases and J dropped 0; count of bases not matched to a gene: 5. CDR3 DNA sequence: TGTGCCAGCACAAGAGGACTAGCGAACACCGGGGAGCTGTTTTTT. This encodes CASTRGLANTGELFF.

This clone was counted a single time. The rearrangement joins TRBV2 to TRBJ2-1; 9 bases align to TRBD1. Germline assignment: CDR1 SNHLY and CDR2 FYNNEI. This CDR3 spans 12 amino acids. V lost 1 base and J lost 12; bases outside the gene matches: 1. The CDR3 DNA sequence: TGTGCCAGCAGTGAAGAGGACAGGGGGCAGTTCTTC. Its protein product is CASSEEDRGQFF.

This chain joins TRBV24-1 and TRBJ1-1; 9 bases match TRBD1. In germline, CDR1 is KGHDR, CDR2 SFDVKD. This CDR3 is 15 amino acids long. V lost 3 bases and J lost 4; bases outside the gene matches: 5. DNA for the CDR3: TGTGCCACCAGTGATCCCACGACAGGGGGCACTGAAGCTTTCTTT. This encodes CATSDPTTGGTEAFF.

The V call is TRBV7-2, the J call TRBJ2-3, with D possibly TRBD1 on 5 matching bases. This CDR3 has 12 amino acids. Germline assignment: CDR1 SGHTA and CDR2 FQGNSA. V lost 5 bases and J lost 6, with 9 bases in between. CDR3 coding DNA: TGTGCCAGCAGCGGGGCCTTCGATACGCAGTATTTT. It translates to CASSGAFDTQYF.

The J gene is TRBJ2-7, the V gene TRBV7-9, with D possibly matching TRBD1 (9 bases). The CDR3 is 19 amino acids. Germline CDR1 is SEHNR and CDR2 is FQNEAQ (reference sequence). The V gene lost 1 base and the J gene lost 5 bases, with 27 bases spanning the gap. The CDR3 nucleotides read TGTGCCAGCAGCTTAGGGGGACTAGATTCCGGGACAGGGAAGGACGAGCAGTACTTC. Residues: CASSLGGLDSGTGKDEQYF.

This clone was counted once. The chain joins TRBV27 to TRBJ2-1; the D is unclear. Between the trimmed V and J ends, which lost 5 bases and 0 bases, there was a span of 8 bases. The CDR3 totals 14 residues. Germline V lookup: CDR1 MNHEY, CDR2 SMNVEV (reference sequence). The CDR3 DNA is TGTGCCAGCAGTCAGCGTCGCTCCTACAATGAGCAGTTCTTC. Translation gives CASSQRRSYNEQFF.

CDR3 sequence: CASSPGQGMPPLHF. CDR3 in DNA: TGTGCCAGCAGCCCGGGACAGGGGATGCCACCCCTCCACTTT. This chain connects TRBV3-1 (or the pseudogene TRBV3-2) to TRBJ1-6, with 10 bases lining up with TRBD1. This CDR3 comprises 14 residues. V dropped 4 bases and J dropped 11; count of bases not matched to a gene: 5. The V gene's germline CDR1 is LGHDT and CDR2 YNNKEL (reference sequence).

The genes are TRBV30 and TRBJ2-7; the match to TRBD1 covers 11 bases. The CDR3 consists of 16 residues. The V segment lost 2 bases and the J segment 0 bases; nucleotides outside the gene matches: 6. The germline gives CDR1 GTSNPN, CDR2 SVGIG (reference sequence). The CDR3 DNA sequence: TGTGCCTGGAGTATTTGGGGACAGGGGGGCTCCTACGAGCAGTACTTC. This sequence encodes CAWSIWGQGGSYEQYF.

This clone has just one count. The chain joins TRBV24-1 to TRBJ1-2; TRBD1 matches 7 bases. Germline loops: CDR1 KGHDR, CDR2 SFDVKD. V lost 5 bases, J lost 3 bases, and 5 bases stayed unmatched. This CDR3 region has 14 residues. CDR3 in DNA: TGTGCCACCAGTGCCCCTGACAGGGACTATGGCTACACCTTC. Translating it yields CATSAPDRDYGYTF.

V and J are TRBV24-1 and TRBJ2-1, with D perhaps matching TRBD1 (6 bases). This CDR3 has 16 residues. Germline assignment: CDR1 KGHDR and CDR2 SFDVKD. V was pared by 7 bases and J by 0 bases, with 15 bases between. CDR3 nucleotides: TGTGCCACCAGGGCAGGGGACGCAGACTCCTACAATGAGCAGTTCTTC. It translates to CATRAGDADSYNEQFF.

This clone was seen just once. V is TRBV30 and J is TRBJ1-2; 8 nucleotides match TRBD1. CDR1 GTSNPN and CDR2 SVGIG come from the germline V gene (reference sequence). This CDR3 has 15 residues. Trimming at V came to 0 bases and at J to 7 bases, leaving 10 bases not matched to a gene. The CDR3 DNA is TGTGCCTGGAGTGTAAAAGGACAGGGAATGTTTGGCTACACCTTC. Translating gives CAWSVKGQGMFGYTF.